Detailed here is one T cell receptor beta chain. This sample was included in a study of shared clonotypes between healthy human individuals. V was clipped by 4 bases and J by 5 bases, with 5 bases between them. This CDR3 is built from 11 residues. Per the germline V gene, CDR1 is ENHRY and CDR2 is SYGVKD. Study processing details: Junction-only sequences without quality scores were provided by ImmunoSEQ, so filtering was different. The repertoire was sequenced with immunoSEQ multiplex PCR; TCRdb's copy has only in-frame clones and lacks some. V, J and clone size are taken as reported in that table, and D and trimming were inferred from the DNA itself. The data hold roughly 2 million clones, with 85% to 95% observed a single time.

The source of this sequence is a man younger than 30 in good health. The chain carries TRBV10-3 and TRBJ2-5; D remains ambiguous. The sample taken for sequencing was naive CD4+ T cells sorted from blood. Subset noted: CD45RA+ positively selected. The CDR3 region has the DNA TGTGCCATCAGTGTTATGGAGACCCAGTACTTC. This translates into CAISVMETQYF.